This entry lists 21 T cell receptor beta chains sequenced from one sample in a study of blood T cell repertoires in COVID-19. The repertoire was sequenced with immunoSEQ multiplex PCR; TCRdb's copy has only in-frame clones and lacks some. The sample lists about 240,000 clones, around 90% occurring once. Sequenced input: peripheral blood. The receptors originated from a man aged 55-75 years who had recovered from COVID-19.

The V gene is TRBV11-2, the J gene TRBJ1-2, with 9 bases matching TRBD1. Germline trimming cut 5 bases from V and 7 bases from J; bases unmatched to any gene: 14. CDR1 and CDR2 (germline): SGHAT, FQNNGV. CDR3 length: 16 amino acids. The CDR3 protein is CASSKGQGDLVGGYTF. The CDR3 DNA sequence: TGTGCCAGCAGCAAGGGACAGGGAGATTTAGTTGGTGGCTACACCTTC.

The CDR3 DNA is TGTGCCAGCAGCTTTGAACACAGATTATACAATGAGCAGTTCTTC. Its translation: CASSFEHRLYNEQFF. The genes are TRBV7-8 and TRBJ2-1; D gene uncertain. CDR3 size: 15 residues. Deletions cut 3 bases from V and 4 bases from J, with 13 bases between. In germline, CDR1 is SGHVS, CDR2 FQNEAQ.

The V call is TRBV5-6, the J call TRBJ2-7; TRBD2 matches 12 bases. The CDR3 totals 16 residues. J was trimmed by 3 bases and V by 4 bases; bases with no gene match: 8. The germline V gene has CDR1 SGHDT and CDR2 YYEEEE. In DNA form, the CDR3 reads TGTGCCAGCAGCAATAGACTAGCGGGGGCTTTCTACGAGCAGTACGTC. It encodes CASSNRLAGAFYEQYV.

The V and J genes are TRBV9 and TRBJ2-3; 8 nucleotides align to TRBD1. In germline, CDR1 is SGDLS, CDR2 YYNGEE. This CDR3 contains 17 residues. The V gene end was trimmed by 2 bases and the J gene end by 2 bases; junction bases not matched to a gene: 10. CDR3 loop: CASSVQGAQPFTDTQYF. CDR3 sequence (DNA): TGTGCCAGCAGCGTTCAGGGGGCCCAACCCTTCACAGATACGCAGTATTTT.

The chain recombines TRBV12-3 or TRBV12-4 with TRBJ2-7; no definite D call. The CDR3 spans 13 residues. V was cut by 1 base and J by 6 bases, with 10 bases left in between. Here the CDR3 reads CASSLVLTGEQYF. CDR3 DNA sequence: TGTGCCAGCAGTTTAGTCCTAACCGGCGAGCAGTACTTC.

CDR3 nucleotides: TGTGCCAGCAGCTTAGCGTGGGAGGATGAAAAACTGTTTTTT. Translation gives CASSLAWEDEKLFF. V and J are TRBV7-6 and TRBJ1-4; D is uncertain. The CDR3 is 14 residues long. V was pared by 0 bases and J by 6 bases, with 8 bases between. Germline CDR1 SGHVS, CDR2 FNYEAQ.

The J gene is TRBJ2-1, the V gene TRBV5-1; tentatively, D is TRBD2 (6 bases). V gave up 3 bases and J gave up 7 bases, with 17 bases separating them. Germline values: CDR1 SGHRS, CDR2 YFSETQ. The CDR3 is made up of 15 amino acids. CDR3 sequence (DNA): TGCGCCAGCAGCTCAATCAGAGGAGGGCGGAATGAGCAGTTCTTC. Protein sequence: CASSSIRGGRNEQFF.

The chain couples TRBV30 to TRBJ1-1; D unclear. V was trimmed by 0 bases and J by 2 bases, leaving 13 bases between them. From germline, CDR1 is GTSNPN and CDR2 SVGIG (reference sequence). The CDR3 consists of 15 residues. The CDR3 loop reads CAWSVPPRGNTEAFF. DNA for the CDR3: TGTGCCTGGAGTGTACCCCCCCGCGGCAACACTGAAGCTTTCTTT.

CDR3 sequence: CASSETSGGRRGTQYF. The CDR3 nucleotides are TGTGCCAGCAGTGAAACTAGCGGGGGGCGTCGGGGGACCCAGTACTTC. V is TRBV6-1 and J is TRBJ2-5; 12 positions agree with TRBD2. CDR1 and CDR2 from the germline V gene are MNHNS and SASEGT. The CDR3 spans 16 residues. The V gene end was trimmed by 2 bases and the J gene end by 7 bases; junction bases not matched to a gene: 8.

The chain carries TRBV19 and TRBJ2-3, with D possibly TRBD1 on 7 matching bases. The V gene lost 5 bases and the J gene lost 2 bases, with 17 bases spanning the gap. The germline V gene has CDR1 LNHDA and CDR2 SQIVND (reference sequence). The CDR3 contains 16 residues. The CDR3 sequence is CASSAPAGQTTDTQYF. CDR3 nucleotide sequence: TGTGCCAGTAGTGCCCCCGCGGGACAGACCACAGATACGCAGTATTTT.

This clone was counted once. V is TRBV10-1 and J is TRBJ1-2, with D possibly being TRBD1 (6 bases). V dropped 8 bases and J dropped 6 bases, with 13 bases sitting between them. From germline, CDR1 is WNHNN and CDR2 SYGVQD (reference sequence). The CDR3 is 12 residues long. CDR3 amino acids: CASGTGTDGYTF. The CDR3 nucleotides are TGCGCCAGCGGAACAGGGACGGATGGCTACACCTTC.

J is TRBJ2-2 and V is TRBV7-2; TRBD2 matches 13 bases. The trim removed 5 bases at V and 7 bases at J, leaving 10 bases unmatched. Germline V lookup: CDR1 SGHTA, CDR2 FQGNSA. The CDR3 has 17 amino acids. The CDR3 nucleotides are TGTGCCAGCAGCGGAACGACTAGCGGGGGGCTTCACGGGGAGCTGTTTTTT. As protein: CASSGTTSGGLHGELFF.

This clone was seen only a few times. V and J are TRBV28 and TRBJ1-6; 7 nucleotides align to TRBD1. From germline, CDR1 is MDHEN and CDR2 SYDVKM. This CDR3 spans 14 amino acids. With V trimmed by 8 bases and J by 4 bases, 5 bases remained unmatched. Written as DNA, the CDR3 is TGTGCCAGCCGTCCGGGACAGTATAATTCACCCCTCCACTTT. Its translation is CASRPGQYNSPLHF. Based on the CDR3 plus reference TRBV28 and TRBJ1-6, the full variable domain is DVKVTQSSRYLVKRTGEKVFLECVQDMDHENMFWYRQDPGLGLRLIYFSYDVKMKEKGDIPEGYSVSREKKERFSLILESASTNQTSMYLCASRPGQYNSPLHFGNGTRLTVT.

This chain connects TRBV27 to TRBJ1-4; TRBD1 might be the D (6 bases). V was trimmed by 2 bases and J by 5 bases, leaving 12 bases between them. CDR3 length equals 15 residues. Germline assignment: CDR1 MNHEY and CDR2 SMNVEV (reference sequence). The CDR3 nucleotides read TGTGCCAGCAGTTTAAGGGGAACAGGGAATGAAAAACTGTTTTTT. It codes for CASSLRGTGNEKLFF. Looking up the rest from reference TRBV27 and TRBJ1-4 gives the full variable domain: EAQVTQNPRYLITVTGKKLTVTCSQNMNHEYMSWYRQDPGLGLRQIYYSMNVEVTDKGDVPEGYKVSRKEKRNFPLILESPSPNQTSLYFCASSLRGTGNEKLFFGSGTQLSVL.

This chain connects TRBV10-3 to TRBJ2-2, with D possibly being TRBD1 (5 bases). The CDR3 contains 14 residues. Germline values: CDR1 ENHRY, CDR2 SYGVKD. V dropped 6 bases and J dropped 4 bases, with 12 bases sitting between them. This CDR3 is CAISRASSTGELFF. For the CDR3, the DNA is TGTGCCATCAGCAGGGCGTCGAGCACCGGGGAGCTGTTTTTT.

This clone was detected only once. CDR3 region: CAISEIVRGEQFF. CDR3 coding DNA: TGTGCCATCAGTGAGATTGTAAGGGGTGAGCAGTTCTTC. The J gene is TRBJ2-1, the V gene TRBV10-3, with D maybe TRBD1 (5 bases). Germline V lookup: CDR1 ENHRY, CDR2 SYGVKD. The V end was cut by 2 bases, the J end by 9 bases, with 11 bases between. The CDR3 runs 13 residues.

The chain uses TRBV5-1 and TRBJ1-1; D not resolved. Trimming stripped 5 bases from V and 3 bases from J, with 14 bases between. The germline V gene encodes CDR1 SGHRS and CDR2 YFSETQ. This CDR3 comprises 14 residues. CDR3 in DNA: TGCGCCAGCAGTCGAGGGAGTCTGGACACTGAAGCTTTCTTT. It translates to CASSRGSLDTEAFF.

V is TRBV6-5 and J is TRBJ1-1, with 9 bases identical to TRBD1. Germline V gene sequence: CDR1 MNHEY, CDR2 SVGAGI. The CDR3 is 14 residues long. With 5 bases clipped from V and 5 bases from J, the junction kept 6 bases outside the gene matches. The CDR3 sequence is CASSRGTGQTEAFF. DNA of the CDR3: TGTGCCAGCAGTCGCGGGACAGGGCAAACTGAAGCTTTCTTT.

This clone was seen once. The CDR3 coding sequence is TGTGCCAGCAGCTCCCCCGGGATGAACTATGGCTACACCTTC. This sequence encodes CASSSPGMNYGYTF. The chain combines TRBV9 with TRBJ1-2, with D unresolved. V shed 4 bases and J shed 2 bases, with 12 bases lying between them. The CDR3 covers 14 residues. From germline, CDR1 is SGDLS and CDR2 YYNGEE.

The rearrangement links TRBV2 to TRBJ2-7, with D perhaps TRBD2 (5 bases). Per germline, CDR1 SNHLY and CDR2 FYNNEI. V was shortened by 8 bases and J by 4 bases, with 12 bases between the two germline ends. CDR3 length: 12 residues. The CDR3 loop reads CASGEQRYEQYV. The CDR3 DNA sequence: TGTGCCAGCGGGGAGCAGAGATACGAGCAGTACGTC.

The V gene is TRBV15, the J gene TRBJ1-4, with 8 bases matching TRBD1. Germline V lookup: CDR1 LNHNV, CDR2 YYDKDF (reference sequence). J lost 6 bases, V lost 0 bases, and 3 bases had no gene match. The CDR3 runs to 15 residues. CDR3 in amino acids: CATSRDQQGDEKLFF. The CDR3 bases are TGTGCCACCAGCAGAGATCAACAGGGGGATGAAAAACTGTTTTTT.